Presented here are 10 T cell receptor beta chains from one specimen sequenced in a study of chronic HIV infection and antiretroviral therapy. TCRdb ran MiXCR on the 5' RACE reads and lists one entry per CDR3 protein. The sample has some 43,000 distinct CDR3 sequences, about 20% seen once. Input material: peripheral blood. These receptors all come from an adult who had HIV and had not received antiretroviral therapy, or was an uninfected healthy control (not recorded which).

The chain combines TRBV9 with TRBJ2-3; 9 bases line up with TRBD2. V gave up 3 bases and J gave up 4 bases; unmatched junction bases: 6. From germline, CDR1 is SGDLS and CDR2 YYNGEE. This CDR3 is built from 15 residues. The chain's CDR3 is CASSALSGSADTQYF. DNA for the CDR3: TGTGCCAGCAGCGCCCTTAGCGGGAGCGCAGATACGCAGTATTTT.

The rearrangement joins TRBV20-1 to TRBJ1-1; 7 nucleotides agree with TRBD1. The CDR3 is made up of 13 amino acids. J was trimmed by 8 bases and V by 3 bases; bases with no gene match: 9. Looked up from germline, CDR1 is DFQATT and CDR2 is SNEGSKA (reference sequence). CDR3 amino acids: CSASRHRDREAFF. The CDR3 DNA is TGCAGTGCTAGCCGTCATCGGGACAGAGAAGCTTTCTTT.

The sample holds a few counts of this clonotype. CDR3 nucleotide sequence: TGTGCCATCAGTGGGTCCGGGACGGGGGGGTACGAGCAGTACTTC. Translated: CAISGSGTGGYEQYF. V usage is TRBV10-3 and J usage is TRBJ2-7, with 8 bases that match TRBD2. Germline CDR1 and CDR2: ENHRY and SYGVKD. This CDR3 comprises 15 residues. Trimming took 4 bases from V and 4 from J; bases not matched to a gene: 9.

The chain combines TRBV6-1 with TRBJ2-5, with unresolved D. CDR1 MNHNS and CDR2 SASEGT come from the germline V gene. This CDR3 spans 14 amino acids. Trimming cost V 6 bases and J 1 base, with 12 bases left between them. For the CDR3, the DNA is TGTGCCAGCAGCCAGAGACGGTTCCAAGAGACCCAGTACTTC. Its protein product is CASSQRRFQETQYF.

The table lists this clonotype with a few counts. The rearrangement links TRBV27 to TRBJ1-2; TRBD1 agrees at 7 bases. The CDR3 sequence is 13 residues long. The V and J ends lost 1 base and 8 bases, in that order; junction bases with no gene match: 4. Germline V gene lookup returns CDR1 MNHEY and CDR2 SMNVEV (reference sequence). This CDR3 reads CASSLWRGQGYTF. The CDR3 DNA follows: TGTGCCAGCAGTTTATGGAGGGGACAGGGCTACACCTTC.

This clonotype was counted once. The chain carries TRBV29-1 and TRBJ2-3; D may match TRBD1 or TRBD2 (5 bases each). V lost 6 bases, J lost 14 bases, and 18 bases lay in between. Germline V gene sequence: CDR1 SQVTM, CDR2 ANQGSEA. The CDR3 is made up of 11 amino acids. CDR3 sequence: CSVWDGIKGYF. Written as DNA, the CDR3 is TGCAGCGTGTGGGACGGGATTAAGGGGTATTTT.

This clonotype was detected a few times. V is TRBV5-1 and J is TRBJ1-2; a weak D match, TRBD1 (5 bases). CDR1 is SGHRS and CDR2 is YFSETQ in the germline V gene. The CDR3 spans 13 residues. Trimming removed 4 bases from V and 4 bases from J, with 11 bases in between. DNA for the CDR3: TGCGCCAGCAGCCCCCGGGACGCCTATGGCTACACCTTC. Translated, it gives CASSPRDAYGYTF.

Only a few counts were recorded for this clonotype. The CDR3 region is CASSFRRSENIQYF. The DNA for the CDR3 is TGTGCCAGCAGTTTCCGGAGGTCAGAAAACATTCAGTACTTC. This rearrangement joins TRBV28 to TRBJ2-4; tentatively, D is TRBD2 (5 bases). Germline V lookup: CDR1 MDHEN, CDR2 SYDVKM. With 3 bases removed from V and 5 bases from J, the gap between germline ends came to 11 bases. This CDR3 is built from 14 residues.

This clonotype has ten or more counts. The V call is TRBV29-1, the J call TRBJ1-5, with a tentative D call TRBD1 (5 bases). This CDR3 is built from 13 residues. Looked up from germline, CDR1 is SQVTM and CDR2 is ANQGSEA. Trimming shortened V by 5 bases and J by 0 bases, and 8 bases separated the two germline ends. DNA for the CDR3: TGCAGCGTTACGGGGGATAGCAATCAGCCCCAGCATTTT. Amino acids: CSVTGDSNQPQHF.

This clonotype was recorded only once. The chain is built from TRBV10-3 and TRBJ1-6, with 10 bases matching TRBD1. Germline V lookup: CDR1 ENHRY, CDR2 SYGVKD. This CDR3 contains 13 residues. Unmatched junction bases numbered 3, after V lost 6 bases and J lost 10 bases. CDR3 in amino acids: CAIRGTGDSPLHF. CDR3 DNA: TGTGCCATCAGGGGGACAGGGGACTCACCCCTCCACTTT.